These 9 T cell receptor beta chains share one sample of origin, sequenced in a study of T cell changes during pregnancy in multiple sclerosis. The protocol was immunoSEQ multiplex PCR, while the TCRdb copy is restricted to in-frame clones and leaves out a portion. The sample records some 120,000 clones, 90% to 95% being singletons. The input for sequencing was peripheral blood, taken before pregnancy. The receptors here all came from a female donor with multiple sclerosis, enrolled in a pregnancy study.

This clone was observed a single time. This chain uses TRBV11-2 with TRBJ1-1; maybe TRBD1 (6 bases). CDR1 is SGHAT and CDR2 is FQNNGV in the germline V gene. This CDR3 has 12 amino acids. Trimming removed 1 base at V and 7 bases at J, with 7 bases between. The CDR3 sequence: CASSLGTVEAFF. The CDR3 nucleotides are TGTGCCAGCAGCTTAGGGACAGTTGAAGCTTTCTTT.

This chain connects TRBV5-1 to TRBJ2-1, with TRBD2 matching 7 bases. J was trimmed by 5 bases and V by 5 bases; bases with no gene match: 10. The CDR3 has 15 residues. Looked up from germline, CDR1 is SGHRS and CDR2 is YFSETQ. The CDR3 region is CASRAGSWSDNEQFF. The CDR3 DNA follows: TGCGCCAGCAGAGCGGGATCCTGGTCAGACAATGAGCAGTTCTTC.

This clone was recorded once. The gene calls are TRBV10-3 and TRBJ1-3, with D possibly being TRBD1 (6 bases). Per the germline V gene, CDR1 is ENHRY and CDR2 is SYGVKD. V gave up 7 bases and J gave up 0 bases, with 10 bases separating them. CDR3 length equals 14 residues. CDR3 loop: CAIMDSISGNTIYF. Written as DNA, the CDR3 is TGTGCCATCATGGACAGTATCTCTGGAAACACCATATATTTT.

The J gene is TRBJ1-6, the V gene TRBV19, with D tentatively TRBD1 (6 bases). The CDR3 consists of 15 residues. The V and J ends lost 1 base and 7 bases respectively, with 11 bases between them. Germline V gene sequence: CDR1 LNHDA, CDR2 SQIVND (reference sequence). This CDR3 is CASSIGPGDNSPLHF. The CDR3 bases are TGTGCCAGTAGTATAGGTCCAGGGGACAATTCACCCCTCCACTTT.

The chain carries TRBV6-1 and TRBJ2-5; a possible D gene is TRBD1 (5 bases). Trimming removed 4 bases at V and 5 bases at J, with 14 bases between. Germline CDR1 reads MNHNS; CDR2 reads SASEGT. The CDR3 is made up of 14 amino acids. This CDR3 is CASSGVGVSETQYF. The DNA of the CDR3 is TGTGCCAGCAGTGGGGTAGGGGTCTCCGAGACCCAGTACTTC.

This chain links TRBV21-1 with TRBJ2-1; the DNA was not compared with TRBD2, the D call given in the table. TRBV21-1 is tagged as a pseudogene. The CDR3 length is 21 residues. The CDR3 here is CASSKWIPGLAGGPSYNEQFF. DNA of the CDR3: TGTGCCAGCAGCAAATGGATTCCCGGACTAGCGGGAGGGCCTTCCTACAATGAGCAGTTCTTC.

V usage is TRBV5-1 and J usage is TRBJ2-1; a possible D gene is TRBD2 (6 bases). Germline V gene data show CDR1 as SGHRS and CDR2 as YFSETQ. V was cut by 3 bases and J by 2 bases, with 18 bases left in between. This CDR3 comprises 17 residues. CDR3 in DNA: TGCGCCAGCAGCTCCCGGGACTCCCGATTTACCTACAATGAGCAGTTCTTC. Its protein is CASSSRDSRFTYNEQFF.

The chain uses TRBV7-6 and TRBJ2-5; TRBD2 might be the D (6 bases). The CDR3 loop spans 15 amino acids. The germline gives CDR1 SGHVS, CDR2 FNYEAQ. V gave up 5 bases and J gave up 2 bases, with 15 bases separating them. The CDR3 nucleotides are TGTGCCAGCAGCGAAACGGGACTGGAACAAGAGACCCAGTACTTC. It encodes CASSETGLEQETQYF.

The chain carries TRBV2 and TRBJ1-2; TRBD1 matches 10 bases. From germline, CDR1 is SNHLY and CDR2 FYNNEI. J lost 4 bases, V lost 5 bases, and 7 bases had no gene match. The CDR3 has 15 residues. The CDR3: CASSQQTGGSYGYTF. The CDR3 DNA is TGTGCCAGCAGTCAACAGACAGGGGGCTCCTATGGCTACACCTTC.